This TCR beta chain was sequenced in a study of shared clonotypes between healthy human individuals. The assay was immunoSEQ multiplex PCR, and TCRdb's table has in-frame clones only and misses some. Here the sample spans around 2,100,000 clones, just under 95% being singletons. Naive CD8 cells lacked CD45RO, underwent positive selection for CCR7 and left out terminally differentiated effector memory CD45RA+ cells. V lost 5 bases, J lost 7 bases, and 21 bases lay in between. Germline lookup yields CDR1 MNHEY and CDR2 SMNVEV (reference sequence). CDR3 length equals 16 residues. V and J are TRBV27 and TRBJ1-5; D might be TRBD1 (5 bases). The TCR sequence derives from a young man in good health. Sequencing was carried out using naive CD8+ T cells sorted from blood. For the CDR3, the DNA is TGTGCCAGCAGTCCGTCGGGGGGAGAGCACAACCAGCCCCAGCATTTT. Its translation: CASSPSGGEHNQPQHF.